Shown below are 20 T cell receptor beta chains from a single sample sequenced in a study of post-analysis software for immune sequencing data. Study observations and caveats: Among a few TRBV segments more frequent in patients than controls were TRBV5-6, TRBV5-1 and TRBV20-1.

Their cognate antigens are unknown. Each TCR beta cDNA library carried unique molecular identifiers. A single record per CDR3 protein comes from TCRdb applying MiXCR to the PCR reads. Here the sample spans about 810,000 distinct CDR3 sequences, approximately 53% being singletons. Sequenced input: blood. The receptors shown here come from a girl aged 10 to 17 with multiple sclerosis.

This clonotype was picked up a small number of times. The chain combines TRBV20-1 with TRBJ2-3, with a weak D call TRBD2 (5 bases). The CDR3 length is 14 residues. Germline values: CDR1 DFQATT, CDR2 SNEGSKA (reference sequence). The V end was cut by 4 bases, the J end by 3 bases, with 14 bases between. The CDR3 bases are TGCAGTGCTACAATGGGGAGAAGGACAGATACGCAGTATTTT. It yields the protein CSATMGRRTDTQYF.

The chain has TRBV20-1 and TRBJ2-7; 8 bases match TRBD2. V gave up 1 base and J gave up 4 bases; unmatched junction bases: 6. Germline values: CDR1 DFQATT, CDR2 SNEGSKA (reference sequence). This CDR3 has 14 residues. This chain's CDR3 is CSARAITSGYEQYF. The CDR3 nucleotides are TGCAGTGCTAGAGCTATCACTAGCGGTTACGAGCAGTACTTC.

This clonotype appeared a few times. This CDR3 is CATSRQGGGAAYEQYF. DNA for the CDR3: TGTGCCACCAGCAGACAAGGCGGAGGGGCCGCCTACGAGCAGTACTTC. This chain uses TRBV15 with TRBJ2-7, with D possibly TRBD2 on 6 matching bases. CDR1 is LNHNV and CDR2 is YYDKDF in the germline V gene (reference sequence). V dropped 2 bases and J dropped 2 bases, with 16 bases sitting between them. This CDR3 is 16 amino acids long. Together with reference TRBV15 and TRBJ2-7, the CDR3 gives the full variable domain: DAMVIQNPRYQVTQFGKPVTLSCSQTLNHNVMYWYQQKSSQAPKLLFHYYDKDFNNEADTPDNFQSRRPNTSFCFLDIRSPGLGDTAMYLCATSRQGGGAAYEQYFGPGTRLTVT.

The chain carries TRBV5-1 and TRBJ2-3, with TRBD2 matching 7 bases. Germline-derived CDR1 and CDR2 are SGHRS and YFSETQ. This CDR3 has 15 amino acids. Trimming removed 1 base from V and 4 bases from J; junction bases left unmatched: 6. The CDR3 nucleotides are TGCGCCAGCAGCTTGTCCAGCGGGATCGCAGATACGCAGTATTTT. Protein sequence: CASSLSSGIADTQYF.

This clonotype was detected ten times or more. The V and J genes are TRBV30 and TRBJ2-7; no definite D call. This CDR3 contains 11 residues. The germline V and J ends were trimmed by 0 bases and 2 bases, with 2 bases remaining between them. Per germline, CDR1 GTSNPN and CDR2 SVGIG (reference sequence). The DNA for the CDR3 is TGTGCCTGGAGTGTACCCTACGAGCAGTACTTC. It codes for CAWSVPYEQYF.

This clonotype occurred many times. V and J are TRBV9 and TRBJ2-7; possible D gene TRBD1, 5 bases. Trimming removed 0 bases from V and 3 bases from J, with 7 bases in between. Germline CDR1 SGDLS, CDR2 YYNGEE. The CDR3 has 13 amino acids. CDR3: CASSVGGSYEQYF. DNA for the CDR3: TGTGCCAGCAGCGTAGGGGGCAGCTACGAGCAGTACTTC.

This chain links TRBV11-2 with TRBJ2-7, with TRBD2 identical over 7 bases. The CDR3 length is 13 residues. Germline CDR1 reads SGHAT; CDR2 reads FQNNGV. J gave up 7 bases and V 4 bases, and 7 bases lay outside the gene matches. CDR3 coding DNA: TGTGCCAGCAGCTCTCCTAGCGGCGGTGAGCAGTACTTC. Translating it yields CASSSPSGGEQYF.

This clonotype has only one observation. The rearrangement links TRBV10-3 to TRBJ2-5; D not resolved. Between the trimmed V and J ends, which lost 10 bases and 3 bases, there was a span of 9 bases. Germline CDR1 ENHRY, CDR2 SYGVKD. The CDR3 runs to 11 residues. As DNA, the CDR3 is TGTGCCACTTCAGCCGAAGAGACCCAGTACTTC. Translating gives CATSAEETQYF.

V is TRBV4-1 and J is TRBJ2-7; a weak D match, TRBD2 (6 bases). Germline CDR1 reads MGHRA; CDR2 reads YSYEKL. The CDR3 loop spans 16 amino acids. Trimming removed 3 bases from V and 2 bases from J, with 17 bases in between. The CDR3 nucleotides are TGCGCCAGCAGCCAGGGCTTAGCGGCAGATACCTACGAGCAGTACTTC. Residues: CASSQGLAADTYEQYF.

The chain recombines TRBV20-1 with TRBJ2-7; 11 positions agree with TRBD2. The CDR3 contains 17 residues. CDR1 DFQATT and CDR2 SNEGSKA come from the germline V gene (reference sequence). V shed 1 base and J 6 bases; nucleotides not matched to a gene: 14. The CDR3 region has the DNA TGCAGTGCTAGAGGACCCCAAAGCCTAGCGGGAGGCAGCGAGCAGTACTTC. It encodes CSARGPQSLAGGSEQYF.

The chain combines TRBV5-1 with TRBJ2-1; unclear D gene. Trimming cost V 4 bases and J 10 bases, with 15 bases left between them. Germline V gene data show CDR1 as SGHRS and CDR2 as YFSETQ. The CDR3 contains 13 residues. CDR3 DNA: TGCGCCAGCAGCCTGACTCCTCTCGGGGAGCAGTTCTTC. The encoded protein is CASSLTPLGEQFF.

The chain uses TRBV7-6 and TRBJ2-7, with 10 positions matching TRBD2. In germline, CDR1 is SGHVS, CDR2 FNYEAQ. The CDR3 contains 17 residues. V trimming: 1 base; J trimming: 5 bases; junction bases outside the gene matches: 11. CDR3 sequence (DNA): TGTGCCAGCAGCTTAGGAAGCCTAGCGGGAGCTGACAACGAGCAGTACTTC. Protein: CASSLGSLAGADNEQYF.

The chain links TRBV18 to TRBJ2-5; D perhaps matches TRBD1 (6 bases). CDR1 is KGHSH, CDR2 LQKENI, per germline. The CDR3 has 14 amino acids. Trimming removed 4 bases at V and 4 bases at J, with 13 bases between. CDR3: CASSQSTGRETQYF. The CDR3 DNA reads as TGTGCCAGCTCACAGTCCACAGGGCGAGAGACCCAGTACTTC.

This clonotype has a handful of counts. CDR3 loop: CATTGVRGSRETQYF. For the CDR3, the DNA is TGTGCCACTACCGGGGTCAGGGGGAGTAGGGAGACCCAGTACTTC. This rearrangement joins TRBV10-3 to TRBJ2-5; 7 nucleotides align to TRBD1. Germline CDR1 ENHRY, CDR2 SYGVKD. The CDR3 totals 15 residues. V shed 10 bases and J 5 bases; nucleotides not matched to a gene: 16.

The V and J genes are TRBV15 and TRBJ2-7, with D possibly matching TRBD1 (6 bases). Per germline, CDR1 LNHNV and CDR2 YYDKDF (reference sequence). The V end was cut by 1 base, the J end by 4 bases, with 17 bases between. The CDR3 length is 16 residues. The CDR3 DNA is TGTGCCACCAGCAGAGGTAGGACAGACTACTCGTACGAGCAGTACTTC. Its translation: CATSRGRTDYSYEQYF.

The CDR3 reads CAGKGTTSPNYGYTF. The CDR3 bases are TGCGCCGGCAAGGGGACAACCTCTCCCAACTATGGCTACACCTTC. The chain has TRBV5-1 and TRBJ1-2, with D tentatively TRBD1 (6 bases). The germline V gene has CDR1 SGHRS and CDR2 YFSETQ. V was pared by 10 bases and J by 2 bases, with 21 bases between. The CDR3 covers 15 residues.

The chain carries TRBV10-3 and TRBJ2-7, with TRBD2 matching 10 bases. This CDR3 contains 17 residues. From germline, CDR1 is ENHRY and CDR2 SYGVKD. V was pared by 4 bases and J by 2 bases, with 11 bases of the junction left unmatched. The CDR3 DNA is TGTGCCATCAGTGTCACTAGCGGGGACACTAGGCCCTACGAGCAGTACTTC. It codes for CAISVTSGDTRPYEQYF.

The gene calls are TRBV20-1 and TRBJ2-7; TRBD2 aligns across 11 bases. Germline V gene sequence: CDR1 DFQATT, CDR2 SNEGSKA (reference sequence). The CDR3 spans 14 residues. CDR3 sequence reads: CSARLAGMAYEQYF. CDR3 nucleotides: TGCAGCGCACGACTAGCGGGAATGGCCTACGAGCAGTACTTC.

V is TRBV7-9 and J is TRBJ2-3; a possible D gene is TRBD1 (6 bases). The CDR3 sequence is 16 residues long. Per germline, CDR1 SEHNR and CDR2 FQNEAQ (reference sequence). With 0 bases removed from V and 2 bases from J, the gap between germline ends came to 12 bases. CDR3 coding DNA: TGTGCCAGCAGCTTAGCGTTGACAGGCATCACAGATACGCAGTATTTT. It specifies CASSLALTGITDTQYF.

The rearrangement joins TRBV6-6 to TRBJ2-1, with 12 bases fitting TRBD2. Germline V lookup: CDR1 MNHNY, CDR2 SVGAGI (reference sequence). Trimming took 6 bases from V and 11 from J; bases not matched to a gene: 14. CDR3 length equals 16 residues. CDR3 region: CASRPLGLAGINKQFF. The CDR3 DNA reads TGTGCCAGCAGACCCCTTGGACTAGCGGGGATAAATAAGCAGTTCTTC.